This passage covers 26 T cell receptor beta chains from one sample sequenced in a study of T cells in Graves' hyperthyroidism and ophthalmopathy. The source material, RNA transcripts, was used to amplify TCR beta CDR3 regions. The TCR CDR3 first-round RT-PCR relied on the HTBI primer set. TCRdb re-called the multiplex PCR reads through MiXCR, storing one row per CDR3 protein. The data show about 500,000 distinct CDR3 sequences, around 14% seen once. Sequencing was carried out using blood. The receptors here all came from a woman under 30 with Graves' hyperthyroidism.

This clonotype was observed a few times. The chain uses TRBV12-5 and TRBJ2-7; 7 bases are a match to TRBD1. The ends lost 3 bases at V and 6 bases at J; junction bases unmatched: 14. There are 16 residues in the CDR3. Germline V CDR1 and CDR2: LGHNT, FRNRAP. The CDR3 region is CASGLALGTALGEQYV. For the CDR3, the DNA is TGTGCTAGTGGTTTAGCGCTCGGGACAGCCCTAGGCGAGCAGTACGTC.

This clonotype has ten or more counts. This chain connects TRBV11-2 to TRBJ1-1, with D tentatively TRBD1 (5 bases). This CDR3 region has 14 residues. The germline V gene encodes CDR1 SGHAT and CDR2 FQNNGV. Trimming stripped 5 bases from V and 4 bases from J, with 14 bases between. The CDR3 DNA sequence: TGTGCCAGCAGCCCTGGGACGGGAGGCACTGAAGCTTTCTTT. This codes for CASSPGTGGTEAFF.

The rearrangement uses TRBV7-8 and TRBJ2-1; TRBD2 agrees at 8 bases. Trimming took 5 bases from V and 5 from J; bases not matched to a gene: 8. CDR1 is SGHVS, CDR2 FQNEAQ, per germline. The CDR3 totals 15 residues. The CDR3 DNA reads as TGTGCCAGCAGCCCGATGCCGGGAGGGAACAATGAGCAGTTCTTC. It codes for CASSPMPGGNNEQFF.

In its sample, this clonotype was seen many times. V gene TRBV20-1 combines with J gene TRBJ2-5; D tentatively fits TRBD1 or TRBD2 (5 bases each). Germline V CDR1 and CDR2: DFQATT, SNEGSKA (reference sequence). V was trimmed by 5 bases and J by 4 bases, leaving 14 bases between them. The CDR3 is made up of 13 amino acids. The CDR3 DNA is TGCAGTGCTCAGCGCCCAGGGAGAGAGACCCAGTACTTC. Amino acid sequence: CSAQRPGRETQYF.

This CDR3 reads CAWSVGLAGGSHEQYF. In nucleotides, the CDR3 is TGTGCCTGGAGTGTGGGGCTAGCGGGAGGGTCCCACGAGCAGTACTTC. The rearrangement uses TRBV30 and TRBJ2-7, with 12 bases identical to TRBD2. The CDR3 contains 16 residues. CDR1 GTSNPN and CDR2 SVGIG come from the germline V gene (reference sequence). Unmatched junction bases numbered 8, after V lost 0 bases and J lost 5 bases. Using reference TRBV30 and TRBJ2-7 for the parts outside the CDR3, the full variable domain is SQTIHQWPATLVQPVGSPLSLECTVEGTSNPNLYWYRQAAGRGLQLLFYSVGIGQISSEVPQNLSASRPQDRQFILSSKKLLLSDSGFYLCAWSVGLAGGSHEQYFGPGTRLTVT.

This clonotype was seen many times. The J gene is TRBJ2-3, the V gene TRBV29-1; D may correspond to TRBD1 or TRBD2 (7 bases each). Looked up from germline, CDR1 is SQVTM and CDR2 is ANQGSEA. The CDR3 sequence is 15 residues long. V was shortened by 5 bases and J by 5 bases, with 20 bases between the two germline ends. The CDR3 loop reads CSVNRGRREIDTQYF. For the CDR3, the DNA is TGCAGCGTTAACAGGGGAAGGCGGGAGATAGATACGCAGTATTTT.

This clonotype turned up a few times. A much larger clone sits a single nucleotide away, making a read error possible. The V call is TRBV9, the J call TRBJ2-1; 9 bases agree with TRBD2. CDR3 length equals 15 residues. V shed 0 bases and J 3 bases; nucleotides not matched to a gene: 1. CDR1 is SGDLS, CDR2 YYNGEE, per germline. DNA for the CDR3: TGTGCCAGCAGCGTAGGTAGCGGGAGCTACAATGAGCAGTTCTTC. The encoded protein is CASSVGSGSYNEQFF.

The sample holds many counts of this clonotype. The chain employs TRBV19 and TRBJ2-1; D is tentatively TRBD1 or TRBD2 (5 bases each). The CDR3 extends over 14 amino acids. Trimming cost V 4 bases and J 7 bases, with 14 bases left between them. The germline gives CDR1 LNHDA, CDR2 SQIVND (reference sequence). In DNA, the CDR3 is TGTGCCAGTAGTAGGGGGTCAGCCCGAAATGAGCAGTTCTTC. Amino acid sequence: CASSRGSARNEQFF. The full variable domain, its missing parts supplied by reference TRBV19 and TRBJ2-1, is DGGITQSPKYLFRKEGQNVTLSCEQNLNHDAMYWYRQDPGQGLRLIYYSQIVNDFQKGDIAEGYSVSREKKESFPLTVTSAQKNPTAFYLCASSRGSARNEQFFGPGTRLTVL.

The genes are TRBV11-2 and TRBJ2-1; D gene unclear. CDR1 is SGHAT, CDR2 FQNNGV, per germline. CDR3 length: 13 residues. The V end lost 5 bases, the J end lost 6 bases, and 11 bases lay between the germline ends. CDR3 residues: CASSGLGSNEQFF. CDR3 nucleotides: TGTGCCAGCAGCGGGTTAGGGTCCAATGAGCAGTTCTTC. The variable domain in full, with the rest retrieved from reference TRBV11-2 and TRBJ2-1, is EAGVAQSPRYKIIEKRQSVAFWCNPISGHATLYWYQQILGQGPKLLIQFQNNGVVDDSQLPKDRFSAERLKGVDSTLKIQPAKLEDSAVYLCASSGLGSNEQFFGPGTRLTVL.

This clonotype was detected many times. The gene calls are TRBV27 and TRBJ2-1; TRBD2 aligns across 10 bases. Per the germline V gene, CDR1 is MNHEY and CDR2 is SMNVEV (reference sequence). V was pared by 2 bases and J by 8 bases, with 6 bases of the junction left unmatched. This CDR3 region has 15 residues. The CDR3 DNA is TGTGCCAGCAGTTTAACGCTTGGACTAGCGGATGAGCAGTTCTTC. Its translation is CASSLTLGLADEQFF.

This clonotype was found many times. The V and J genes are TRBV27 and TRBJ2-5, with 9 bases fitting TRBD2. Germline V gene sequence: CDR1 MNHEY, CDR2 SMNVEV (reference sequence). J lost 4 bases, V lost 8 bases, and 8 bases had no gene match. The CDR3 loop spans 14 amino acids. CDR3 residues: CASHSGSEGETQYF. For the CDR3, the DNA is TGTGCCAGCCATAGCGGGAGTGAAGGAGAGACCCAGTACTTC.

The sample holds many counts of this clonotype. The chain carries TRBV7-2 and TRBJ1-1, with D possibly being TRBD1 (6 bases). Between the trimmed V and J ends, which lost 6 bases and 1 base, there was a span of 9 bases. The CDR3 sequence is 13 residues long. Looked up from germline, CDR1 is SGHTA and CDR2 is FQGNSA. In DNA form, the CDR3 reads TGTGCCAGCAGGGCAGGGGCGAACACTGAAGCTTTCTTT. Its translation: CASRAGANTEAFF. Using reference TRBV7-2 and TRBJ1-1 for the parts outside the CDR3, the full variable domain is GAGVSQSPSNKVTEKGKDVELRCDPISGHTALYWYRQSLGQGLEFLIYFQGNSAPDKSGLPSDRFSAERTGGSVSTLTIQRTQQEDSAVYLCASRAGANTEAFFGQGTRLTVV.

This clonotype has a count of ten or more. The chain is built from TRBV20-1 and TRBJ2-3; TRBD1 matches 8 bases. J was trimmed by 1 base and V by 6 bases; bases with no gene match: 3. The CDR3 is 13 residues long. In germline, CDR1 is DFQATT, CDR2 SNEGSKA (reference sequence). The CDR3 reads CSAAGQGTDTQYF. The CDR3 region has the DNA TGCAGTGCGGCGGGACAGGGCACAGATACGCAGTATTTT.

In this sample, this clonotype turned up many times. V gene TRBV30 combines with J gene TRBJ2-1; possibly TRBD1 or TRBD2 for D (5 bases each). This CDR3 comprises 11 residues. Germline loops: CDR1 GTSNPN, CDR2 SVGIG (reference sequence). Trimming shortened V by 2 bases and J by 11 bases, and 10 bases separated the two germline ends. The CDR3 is CAWSPGTQQFF. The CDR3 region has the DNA TGTGCCTGGAGTCCCGGGACCCAGCAGTTCTTC. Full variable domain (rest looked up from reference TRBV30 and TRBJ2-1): SQTIHQWPATLVQPVGSPLSLECTVEGTSNPNLYWYRQAAGRGLQLLFYSVGIGQISSEVPQNLSASRPQDRQFILSSKKLLLSDSGFYLCAWSPGTQQFFGPGTRLTVL.

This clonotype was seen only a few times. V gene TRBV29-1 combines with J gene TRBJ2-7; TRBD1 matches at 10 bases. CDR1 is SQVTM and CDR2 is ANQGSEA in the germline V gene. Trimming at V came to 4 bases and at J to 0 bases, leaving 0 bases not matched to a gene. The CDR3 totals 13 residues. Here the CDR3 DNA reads TGCAGCGTTGGGACAGGGGGCTCCTACGAGCAGTACTTC. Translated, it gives CSVGTGGSYEQYF.

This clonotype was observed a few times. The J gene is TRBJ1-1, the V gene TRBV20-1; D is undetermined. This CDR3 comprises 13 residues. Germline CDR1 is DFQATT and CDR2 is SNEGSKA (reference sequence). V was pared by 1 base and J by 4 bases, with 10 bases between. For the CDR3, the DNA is TGCAGTGCTAGAGGTCCTCCAGCCACTGAAGCTTTCTTT. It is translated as CSARGPPATEAFF.

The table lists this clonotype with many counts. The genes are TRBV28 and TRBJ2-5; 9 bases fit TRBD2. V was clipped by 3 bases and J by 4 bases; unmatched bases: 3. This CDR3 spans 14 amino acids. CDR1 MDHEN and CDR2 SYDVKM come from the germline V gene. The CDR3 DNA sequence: TGTGCCAGCAGTTTGGGCGGGAGGGTAGAGACCCAGTACTTC. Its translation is CASSLGGRVETQYF.

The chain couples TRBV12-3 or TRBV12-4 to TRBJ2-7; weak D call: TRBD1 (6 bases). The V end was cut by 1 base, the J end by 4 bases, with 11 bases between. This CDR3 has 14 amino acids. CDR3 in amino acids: CASSLGTETYEQYF. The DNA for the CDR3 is TGTGCCAGCAGTTTAGGGACAGAGACTTACGAGCAGTACTTC.

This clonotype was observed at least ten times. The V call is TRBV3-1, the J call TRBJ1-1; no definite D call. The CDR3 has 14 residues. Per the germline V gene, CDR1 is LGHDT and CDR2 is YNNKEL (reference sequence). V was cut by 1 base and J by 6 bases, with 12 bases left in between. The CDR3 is CASSQGSLGSEAFF. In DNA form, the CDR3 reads TGTGCCAGCAGCCAAGGCTCCTTGGGGTCTGAAGCTTTCTTT.

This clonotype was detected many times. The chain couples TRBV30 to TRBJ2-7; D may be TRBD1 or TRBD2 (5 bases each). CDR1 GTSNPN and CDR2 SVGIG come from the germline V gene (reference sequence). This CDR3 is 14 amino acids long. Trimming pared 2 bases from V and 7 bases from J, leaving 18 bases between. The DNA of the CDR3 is TGTGCCTGGAGTTCGGGACGGGTACGTCGGGAGCAGTACTTC. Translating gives CAWSSGRVRREQYF. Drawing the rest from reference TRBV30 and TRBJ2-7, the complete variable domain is SQTIHQWPATLVQPVGSPLSLECTVEGTSNPNLYWYRQAAGRGLQLLFYSVGIGQISSEVPQNLSASRPQDRQFILSSKKLLLSDSGFYLCAWSSGRVRREQYFGPGTRLTVT.

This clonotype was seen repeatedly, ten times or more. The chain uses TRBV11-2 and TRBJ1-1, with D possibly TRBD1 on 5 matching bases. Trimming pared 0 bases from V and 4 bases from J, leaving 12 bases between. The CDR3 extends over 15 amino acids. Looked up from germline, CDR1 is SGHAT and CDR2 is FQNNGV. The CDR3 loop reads CASSLDVGGGTEAFF. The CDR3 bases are TGTGCCAGCAGCTTAGATGTGGGGGGAGGCACTGAAGCTTTCTTT.

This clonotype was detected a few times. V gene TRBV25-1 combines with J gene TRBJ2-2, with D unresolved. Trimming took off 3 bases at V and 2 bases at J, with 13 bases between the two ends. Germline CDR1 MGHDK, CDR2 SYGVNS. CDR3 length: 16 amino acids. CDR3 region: CASSDLGRTNTGELFF. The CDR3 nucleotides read TGTGCCAGCAGTGATTTGGGCAGGACCAACACCGGGGAGCTGTTTTTT.

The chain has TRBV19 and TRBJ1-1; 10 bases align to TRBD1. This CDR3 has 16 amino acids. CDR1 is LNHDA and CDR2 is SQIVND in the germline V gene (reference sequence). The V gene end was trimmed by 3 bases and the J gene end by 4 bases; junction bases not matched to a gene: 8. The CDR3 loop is CASSIRGDRGSTEAFF. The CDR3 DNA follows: TGTGCCAGTAGTATCCGAGGGGACAGGGGATCCACTGAAGCTTTCTTT.

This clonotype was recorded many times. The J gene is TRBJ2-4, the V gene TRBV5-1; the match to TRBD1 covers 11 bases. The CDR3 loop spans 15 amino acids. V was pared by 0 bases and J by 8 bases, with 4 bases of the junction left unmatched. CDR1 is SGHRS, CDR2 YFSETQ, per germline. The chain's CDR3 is CASSLGDRGLDIQYF. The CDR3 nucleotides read TGCGCCAGCAGCTTGGGGGACAGGGGGTTAGACATTCAGTACTTC.

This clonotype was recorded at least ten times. CDR3 bases: TGTGCCACCAGTGATTCCGCTGAAGCTTTCTTT. Its protein product is CATSDSAEAFF. This sequence joins TRBV24-1 and TRBJ1-1; D not resolved. Germline CDR1 reads KGHDR; CDR2 reads SFDVKD. The V end was cut by 2 bases, the J end by 6 bases, with 3 bases between. The CDR3 totals 11 residues.

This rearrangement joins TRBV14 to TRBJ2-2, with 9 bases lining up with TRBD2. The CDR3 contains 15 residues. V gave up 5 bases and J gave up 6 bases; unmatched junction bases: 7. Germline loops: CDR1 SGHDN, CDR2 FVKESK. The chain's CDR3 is CASSILAGVPGELFF. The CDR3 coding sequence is TGTGCCAGCAGCATCTTAGCGGGAGTACCCGGGGAGCTGTTTTTT.